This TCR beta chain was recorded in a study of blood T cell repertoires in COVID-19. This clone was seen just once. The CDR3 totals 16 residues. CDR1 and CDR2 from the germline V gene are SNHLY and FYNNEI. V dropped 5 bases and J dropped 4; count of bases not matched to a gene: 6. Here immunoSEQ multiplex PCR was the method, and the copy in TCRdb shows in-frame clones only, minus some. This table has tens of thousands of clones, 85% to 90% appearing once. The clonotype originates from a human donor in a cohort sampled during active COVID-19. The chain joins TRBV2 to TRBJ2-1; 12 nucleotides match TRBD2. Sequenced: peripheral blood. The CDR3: CASSSSGGGLYNEQFF. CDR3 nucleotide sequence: TGTGCCAGCAGTTCTAGCGGGGGGGGACTTTACAATGAGCAGTTCTTC. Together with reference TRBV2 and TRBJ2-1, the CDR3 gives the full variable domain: EPEVTQTPSHQVTQMGQEVILRCVPISNHLYFYWYRQILGQKVEFLVSFYNNEISEKSEIFDDQFSVERPDGSNFTLKIRSTKLEDSAMYFCASSSSGGGLYNEQFFGPGTRLTVL.